These T cell receptor beta chains were read from a single sample in a study of blood T cell repertoires in COVID-19. Here immunoSEQ multiplex PCR was the method, and the copy in TCRdb shows in-frame clones only, minus some. In the table there are hundreds of thousands of clones, about 85% of which are singletons. The sample taken for sequencing was PBMCs or T cells enriched from blood (not recorded which). These receptors all come from a woman aged 60-70 years who had recovered from COVID-19. Each CDR3 is given with its conserved first and last residue. The D gene is left open where the match is weak. Where a row states a size, it is once, few, many or the class of an expanded clone; other rows omit it.

TRBJ1-2,TRBD1,NA,TRBV2,TGTGCCCGAAAGCAGGGGGGCCCCTCTGGCTACACCTTC,CARKQGGPSGYTF
TRBJ1-2,NA,once,TRBV9,TGTGCCAGCAGCGCCCAGGGACTAGGGCTATATGGCTACACCTTC,CASSAQGLGLYGYTF
TRBJ2-5,TRBD2,NA,TRBV4-2,TGTGCCAGCAGCCAAGATTTAACTAGCGGGGGGCCCGGGGAGACCCAGTACTTC,CASSQDLTSGGPGETQYF
TRBJ1-2,NA,NA,TRBV10-2,TGCGCCAGCAGTGATCCCAGGCTACCCTACTATGGCTACACCTTC,CASSDPRLPYYGYTF
TRBJ2-5,NA,NA,TRBV6-2/TRBV6-3,TGTGCCAGCAGTTACTCGACCCAGGTCTCACAAGAGACCCAGTACTTC,CASSYSTQVSQETQYF
TRBJ1-4,NA,NA,TRBV2,TGTGCCAGCAAGGGGGAGACGGGTACTAATGAAAAACTGTTTTTT,CASKGETGTNEKLFF
TRBJ2-3,TRBD2,NA,TRBV7-2,TGTGCCAGCAGCTTAGGACTAGCGGGGGATACGCAGTATTTT,CASSLGLAGDTQYF
TRBJ1-4,TRBD1,NA,TRBV6-5,TGTGCCAGCAGTTACCCCGGACAGGGAGAAAAACTGTTTTTT,CASSYPGQGEKLFF
TRBJ1-1,NA,NA,TRBV29-1,TGCAGCGTCTCGGGGAGGGACACTGAAGCTTTCTTT,CSVSGRDTEAFF
TRBJ2-3,TRBD2,NA,TRBV5-4,TGTGCCAGCAGGAACGGACTAGCGGTCACAGATACGCAGTATTTT,CASRNGLAVTDTQYF
TRBJ1-5,NA,NA,TRBV24-1,TGTGCCACCGGAGCACGGTATAGCAATCAGCCCCAGCATTTT,CATGARYSNQPQHF
TRBJ2-3,NA,NA,TRBV11-3,TGTGCCAGCAGCAAACAGGGTTCGACAGATACGCAGTATTTT,CASSKQGSTDTQYF
TRBJ2-3,NA,NA,TRBV10-1,TGCGCCAGCAGTGAGTCCGGGAAAAGGACCACAGATACGCAGTATTTT,CASSESGKRTTDTQYF
TRBJ2-7,NA,NA,TRBV3-1/TRBV3-2,TGTGCCAGCAGCCAAGATCCTAGGGGCTCCTACGAGCAGTACTTC,CASSQDPRGSYEQYF
TRBJ1-2,TRBD1,NA,TRBV30,TGTGCCTGGTCGGGACAGAATCGCGCAAATCGTTATGGCTACACCTTC,CAWSGQNRANRYGYTF
TRBJ2-2,NA,NA,TRBV6-5,TGTGCCAGCAGCCTATCCCCCGGGGAGCTGTTTTTT,CASSLSPGELFF
TRBJ1-1,NA,few,TRBV6-5,TGTGCCAGCAGTCGGGGACAGAACACTGAAGCTTTCTTT,CASSRGQNTEAFF
TRBJ2-3,TRBD2,NA,TRBV13,TGTGCCAGCAGCCCAAGCGGGGGGGGCACAGATACGCAGTATTTT,CASSPSGGGTDTQYF
TRBJ1-1,TRBD1,once,TRBV6-5,TGTGCCAGCAGTTACCTATTCGGGACAGCTCAGGAAGCTTTCTTT,CASSYLFGTAQEAFF
TRBJ2-7,NA,NA,TRBV5-1,TGCGCCAGCAGCTTGACTGGACAGAGGAGCTCCTACGAGCAGTACTTC,CASSLTGQRSSYEQYF
TRBJ2-5,NA,NA,TRBV18,TGTGCCAGCTCACCGGTAGGGGCACCCCAAGAGACCCAGTACTTC,CASSPVGAPQETQYF
TRBJ1-1,NA,NA,TRBV6-5,TGTGCCAGTAGCAGAGGGGACTTGAACACTGAAGCTTTCTTT,CASSRGDLNTEAFF
TRBJ1-4,NA,NA,TRBV7-9,TGTGCCAGCAGCCCGAGTCTGAGGAAACTGTTTTTT,CASSPSLRKLFF
TRBJ2-2,TRBD1,NA,TRBV2,TGTGCCAGAGGGACAGAATACACCGGGGAGCTGTTTTTT,CARGTEYTGELFF
TRBJ1-5,NA,NA,TRBV6-4,TGTGCCAGAGAACAGGTGAATAGCAATCAGCCCCAGCATTTT,CAREQVNSNQPQHF
TRBJ1-3,TRBD1,NA,TRBV18,TGTGCCAGCTCACCACTATACGGGACAGGCGAGGGAAACACCATATATTTT,CASSPLYGTGEGNTIYF
TRBJ2-5,TRBD2,NA,TRBV5-1,TGCGCCAGCAGCCCGTCTGTAGCGGGGGGACAAGAGACCCAGTACTTC,CASSPSVAGGQETQYF